A selection of T cell receptor beta chains follows, all from one sample in a study of cytomegalovirus exposure and HLA in healthy donors. Some clones are missing from TCRdb's copy, which holds only in-frame ones; the method was immunoSEQ multiplex PCR. Its table lists around 130,000 clones. The sequencing sample was made of PBMCs. The receptor set was obtained from a woman in her sixties in good health and CMV-seronegative. Each CDR3 is given with its conserved first and last residue. The D gene is left open where the match is weak.

.	TRBV29-1	TRBJ2-5	CSVALQETQYF	TGCAGCGTTGCCCTCCAAGAGACCCAGTACTTC
.	TRBV5-1	TRBJ1-1	CASSLLGQLNTEAFF	TGCGCCAGCAGCTTACTTGGACAGTTGAACACTGAAGCTTTCTTT
.	TRBV28	TRBJ2-3	CASSFAGYSTDTQYF	TGTGCCAGCAGTTTCGCAGGGTATTCGACAGATACGCAGTATTTT
TRBD1	TRBV6-1	TRBJ1-3	CASSDPGGAGGNTIYF	TGTGCCAGCAGTGATCCAGGGGGCGCGGGTGGAAACACCATATATTTT
TRBD1	TRBV6-5	TRBJ1-2	CASSTGTENYGYTF	TGTGCCAGCAGTACCGGGACAGAAAATTATGGCTACACCTTC
TRBD1	TRBV29-1	TRBJ1-1	CSVDGQGITEAFF	TGCAGCGTTGATGGACAGGGGATCACTGAAGCTTTCTTT
.	TRBV10-3	TRBJ1-2	CAISERALDSRYGYTF	TGTGCCATCAGTGAGCGCGCCCTGGACAGCCGGTATGGCTACACCTTC
.	TRBV14	TRBJ1-1	CASSQRANDRNTEAFF	TGTGCCAGCAGCCAACGGGCCAACGACAGAAACACTGAAGCTTTCTTT
.	TRBV9	TRBJ1-5	CASSVGTESNQPQHF	TGTGCCAGCAGCGTAGGGACAGAGAGCAATCAGCCCCAGCATTTT
.	TRBV6-1	TRBJ1-5	CASSGDSIQPQHF	TGTGCCAGCAGTGGAGACTCTATACAGCCCCAGCATTTT
.	TRBV6-1	TRBJ1-1	CASSGHSGGAFF	TGTGCCAGCAGTGGACACAGCGGTGGAGCTTTCTTT
TRBD1	TRBV18	TRBJ1-5	CASSPPTGVRGQPQHF	TGTGCCAGCTCACCACCAACAGGGGTACGGGGTCAGCCCCAGCATTTT
.	TRBV6-5	TRBJ2-1	CASSRAGEQFF	TGTGCCAGCAGTCGGGCGGGCGAGCAGTTCTTC
TRBD2	TRBV5-1	TRBJ2-1	CASSSPGGPRDEQFF	TGCGCCAGCAGCTCCCCGGGGGGGCCTCGCGATGAGCAGTTCTTC